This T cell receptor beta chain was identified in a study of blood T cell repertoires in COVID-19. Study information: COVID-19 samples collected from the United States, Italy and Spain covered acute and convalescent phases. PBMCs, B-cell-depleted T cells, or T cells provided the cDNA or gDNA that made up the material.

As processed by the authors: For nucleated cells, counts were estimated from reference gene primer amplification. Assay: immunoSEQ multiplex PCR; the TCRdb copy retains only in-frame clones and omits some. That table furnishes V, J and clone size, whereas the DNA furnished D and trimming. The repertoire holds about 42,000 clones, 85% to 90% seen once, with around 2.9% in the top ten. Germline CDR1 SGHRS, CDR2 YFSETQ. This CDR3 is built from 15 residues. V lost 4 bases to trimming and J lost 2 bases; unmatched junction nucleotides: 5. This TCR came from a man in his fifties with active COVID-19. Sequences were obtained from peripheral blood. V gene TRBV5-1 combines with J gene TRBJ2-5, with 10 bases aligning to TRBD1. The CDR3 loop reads CASSPRTGGQETQYF. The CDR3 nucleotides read TGCGCCAGCAGCCCGCGGACAGGGGGTCAAGAGACCCAGTACTTC.